The present entry profiles one T cell receptor (beta chain) with its context. The sample holds one count of this clonotype. It has no known antigen specificity. Per-base qualities were not stored, and no clone one base away is much larger. The data belong to a study of post-analysis software for immune sequencing data (dated by TCRdb to the mid-2010s). With regard to the full study: Disease courses on record covered relapsing-remitting, secondary progressive and progressive-relapsing multiple sclerosis, though some patients had no subtype annotation. A subset of samples was prepared in parallel using single-end sample barcoding, then pooled and co-amplified after Illumina adapter ligation. Patient repertoires were compared against about twelve previously published healthy control repertoires from donors aged about 6 to 27 years. What the research found in general, with its limitations: The multiple sclerosis patient group was slightly younger than the control group. Direct clustering with F measure revealed strong co-clustering of samples prepared in the same batch, which led to a batch-effect correction. Patients showed significantly higher frequencies than controls for a few TRBV segments, among them TRBV5-6, TRBV5-1 and TRBV20-1. Compared with controls, multiple sclerosis patients had significantly lower normalized Chao1 diversity, a finding suggesting substantial peripheral T-cell clonal expansion.

To demonstrate the VDJtools post-analysis software, TCR beta repertoires were profiled from the peripheral blood of more than ten young patients with multiple sclerosis. Multiple sclerosis patients were children and adolescents aged 6 to 15 years. V loses 6 bases, J loses 11 bases, and the germline ends lie 25 bases apart. The CDR3 sequence holds 14 residues, the cysteine and phenylalanine included. Kept here is only the CDR3 DNA, which spans 42 bases and is read in frame from base 1. CDR1 and CDR2 are drawn from the germline V gene (reference sequence): DFQATT, SNEGSKA. Libraries were constructed by PCR. Data came from an Illumina HiSeq 2500. To reduce PCR and sequencing biases, unique molecular identifiers were built into the TCR beta cDNA libraries. Per 1 to 10 million input T cells, approximately 500,000 cDNA molecules were obtained, such that each molecule approximated one T cell. The patient libraries were prepared and sequenced with the same protocol used for the earlier healthy control dataset. Samples belonging to the same batch were prepared together, multiplexed and sequenced on a shared HiSeq lane. Concerning the study's data processing: MIGEC handled the raw barcoded reads, throwing out single-read molecular identifier groups before consensus assembly and CDR3 extraction. Clonotype tables were post-analysed with VDJtools, and diversity was normalized by down-sampling all datasets to the smallest sample size. Repertoire overlap clustering matched CDR3 amino acid but not nucleotide sequences to correct batch-related cross-sample contamination. TCRdb trimmed public reads at Q25 via fastp, called clones via MiXCR and kept in-frame beta chains. One record per CDR3 amino acid sequence lists the most common genes and DNA. The V and J calls and clone size come from TCRdb's table, not from the authors' own analysis. Within this sample are some 800,000 distinct CDR3 sequences, with 46% of them counted one time only. The ten largest clones represent just under 5% of the sample.

The sequenced material came from blood. This sequence uses TRBV20-1 and TRBJ2-5, with TRBD2 tentatively as D gene (6 bases match). The TCR sequence derives from a girl aged 10 to 17 with multiple sclerosis. The CDR3 protein is CSAQKGGTTDTQYF. The DNA sequence is given as TGCAGTGCCCAGAAGGGCGGGACGACAGATACGCAGTACTTC.